The 8 T cell receptor beta chains reported below all come from one sample, sequenced in a study of CD4+ T cells in melanoma. Generated by immunoSEQ multiplex PCR, the TCRdb table keeps only in-frame clones and is missing some. The data contain about 3,900 clones, more than 70% of them singletons. Sequencing was done on a sample of tumor tissue. These receptors all stem from a human donor with melanoma.

This clone was seen a handful of times. The chain is built from TRBV27 and TRBJ1-2, with D perhaps TRBD1 (5 bases). V dropped 3 bases and J dropped 4 bases, with 15 bases sitting between them. Germline CDR1 reads MNHEY; CDR2 reads SMNVEV (reference sequence). The CDR3 is 15 amino acids. The CDR3 here is CASSLEGRALYGYTF. Written as DNA, the CDR3 is TGTGCCAGCAGTTTGGAGGGGAGGGCCCTCTATGGCTACACCTTC.

The rearrangement links TRBV6-5 to TRBJ2-3; 7 nucleotides line up with TRBD2. V lost 2 bases and J lost 4; bases outside the gene matches: 3. The CDR3 contains 14 residues. Germline V gene sequence: CDR1 MNHEY, CDR2 SVGAGI. CDR3 amino acids: CASSYGLGADTQYF. As DNA, the CDR3 is TGTGCCAGCAGTTACGGACTAGGGGCAGATACGCAGTATTTT.

Here the CDR3 DNA reads TGTGCCAGCAGTTCCGGACTAGCGGGTCTCCAGTTCTTC. Translated, it gives CASSSGLAGLQFF. The J gene is TRBJ2-1, the V gene TRBV6-5; TRBD2 agrees at 11 bases. Germline-derived CDR1 and CDR2 are MNHEY and SVGAGI. The CDR3 is 13 residues long. Trimming took 4 bases from V and 13 from J; bases not matched to a gene: 6.

V gene TRBV7-2 combines with J gene TRBJ2-7; 9 bases align to TRBD1. Germline values: CDR1 SGHTA, CDR2 FQGNSA. The CDR3 has 17 amino acids. V dropped 2 bases and J dropped 2; count of bases not matched to a gene: 10. Here the CDR3 DNA reads TGTGCCAGCAGCTTAAGACTCGGGACAGGGAATCCCTACGAGCAGTACTTC. Translating gives CASSLRLGTGNPYEQYF. Drawing the rest from reference TRBV7-2 and TRBJ2-7, the complete variable domain is GAGVSQSPSNKVTEKGKDVELRCDPISGHTALYWYRQSLGQGLEFLIYFQGNSAPDKSGLPSDRFSAERTGGSVSTLTIQRTQQEDSAVYLCASSLRLGTGNPYEQYFGPGTRLTVT.

The V call is TRBV5-4, the J call TRBJ2-3; the match to TRBD2 covers 9 bases. The length of the CDR3 is 14 residues. The junction had 6 bases not matched to a gene; V was cut back by 4 bases and J by 6 bases. CDR1 and CDR2 (germline): SGHNT, YYREEE (reference sequence). In DNA, the CDR3 is TGTGCCAGCAGCATTAGACTAGCGGTGGATACGCAGTATTTT. Translating gives CASSIRLAVDTQYF. The full variable domain, completed using reference TRBV5-4 and TRBJ2-3, is ETGVTQSPTHLIKTRGQQVTLRCSSQSGHNTVSWYQQALGQGPQFIFQYYREEENGRGNFPPRFSGLQFPNYSSELNVNALELDDSALYLCASSIRLAVDTQYFGPGTRLTVL.

The rearrangement links TRBV6-4 to TRBJ2-3; 9 bases fit TRBD2. The V gene's germline CDR1 is MRHNA and CDR2 SNTAGT. V dropped 2 bases and J dropped 9; count of bases not matched to a gene: 6. CDR3 length: 14 amino acids. The CDR3 region has the DNA TGTGCCAGCAGTGACCCCTTTGCGGGAGGGACGCAGTATTTT. Translation: CASSDPFAGGTQYF.

The V and J genes are TRBV7-2 and TRBJ2-1, with 15 bases identical to TRBD2. Germline V lookup: CDR1 SGHTA, CDR2 FQGNSA. This CDR3 region has 18 residues. The J segment lost 7 bases and the V segment lost 5 bases, leaving 12 bases of the junction unmatched. Here the CDR3 DNA reads TGTGCCAGCAGCCTCAAAAGGACTAGCGGGGGGGCGGTTAATGAGCAGTTCTTC. It encodes CASSLKRTSGGAVNEQFF.

The table lists this clone with a few counts. V usage is TRBV25-1 and J usage is TRBJ2-5, with D perhaps being TRBD1 or TRBD2 (6 bases each). The CDR3 spans 15 residues. V was clipped by 3 bases and J by 5 bases, with 16 bases between them. The germline V gene encodes CDR1 MGHDK and CDR2 SYGVNS. The CDR3: CASSDPFGGGETQYF. As DNA, the CDR3 is TGTGCCAGCAGTGACCCGTTTGGAGGGGGGGAGACCCAGTACTTC. The complete variable domain, with remaining parts taken from reference TRBV25-1 and TRBJ2-5, reads EADIYQTPRYLVIGTGKKITLECSQTMGHDKMYWYQQDPGMELHLIHYSYGVNSTEKGDLSSESTVSRIRTEHFPLTLESARPSHTSQYLCASSDPFGGGETQYFGPGTRLLVL.